Each of the 29 T cell receptor beta chains below was sequenced from the same sample in a study of T cell responses to AZD1222 COVID-19 vaccine. TCRdb's table, derived via immunoSEQ multiplex PCR, lists solely in-frame clones and lacks some. The sample holds 100,000 to 150,000 clones, roughly 86% seen once. Here the sequenced sample was peripheral blood, taken on day 0 of AZD1222 vaccination. All receptors derive from an adult in good health.

J is TRBJ1-2 and V is TRBV10-3, with a tentative D call TRBD1 (6 bases). This CDR3 is built from 13 residues. Germline values: CDR1 ENHRY, CDR2 SYGVKD. V lost 6 bases, J lost 8 bases, and 16 bases lay in between. The DNA for the CDR3 is TGTGCCATCAGCGGGGACAACCATTCGGGCTACACCTTC. Translated, it gives CAISGDNHSGYTF.

V usage is TRBV29-1 and J usage is TRBJ2-7; TRBD1 matches at 7 bases. The V gene end was trimmed by 0 bases and the J gene end by 3 bases; junction bases not matched to a gene: 8. The length of the CDR3 is 15 residues. The germline V gene has CDR1 SQVTM and CDR2 ANQGSEA. CDR3 sequence: CSVEDGYRGYYEQYF. The CDR3 coding sequence is TGCAGCGTTGAAGACGGATACAGGGGTTACTACGAGCAGTACTTC.

V and J are TRBV5-6 and TRBJ2-5; the match to TRBD2 covers 7 bases. Germline-derived CDR1 and CDR2 are SGHDT and YYEEEE. The CDR3 runs to 15 residues. J was trimmed by 0 bases and V by 0 bases; bases with no gene match: 2. In DNA form, the CDR3 reads TGTGCCAGCAGCTTGGCCGGGGGGTACCAAGAGACCCAGTACTTC. This sequence encodes CASSLAGGYQETQYF.

J is TRBJ1-2 and V is TRBV28; D is unresolved. The length of the CDR3 is 12 residues. CDR1 and CDR2 (germline): MDHEN, SYDVKM. The V and J ends lost 2 bases and 2 bases respectively, with 3 bases between them. CDR3: CASSLRNYGYTF. The DNA of the CDR3 is TGTGCCAGCAGTTTAAGGAACTATGGCTACACCTTC.

J is TRBJ1-2 and V is TRBV19; 9 bases agree with TRBD1. V shed 11 bases, J shed 5 bases, and the junction held 9 bases outside the gene matches. From germline, CDR1 is LNHDA and CDR2 SQIVND (reference sequence). The CDR3 length is 13 residues. The CDR3 nucleotides read TGTGCCTCGGGACAGGGACTCTTTTATGGCTACACCTTC. Amino acids: CASGQGLFYGYTF.

The rearrangement uses TRBV27 and TRBJ2-7; 10 nucleotides match TRBD2. CDR1 is MNHEY, CDR2 SMNVEV, per germline (reference sequence). With V trimmed by 11 bases and J by 3 bases, 19 bases remained unmatched. This CDR3 is built from 17 residues. The chain's CDR3 is CAGTRQREGLPLYEQYF. In DNA form, the CDR3 reads TGTGCCGGGACTAGACAGCGGGAGGGCCTACCGCTCTACGAGCAGTACTTC.

The J gene is TRBJ2-2, the V gene TRBV25-1; 9 bases fit TRBD2. The germline gives CDR1 MGHDK, CDR2 SYGVNS. The CDR3 runs to 16 residues. The junction had 11 bases not matched to a gene; V was cut back by 4 bases and J by 8 bases. CDR3 region: CASSALSGRLSGELFF. Written as DNA, the CDR3 is TGTGCCAGCAGTGCACTGAGCGGGAGGTTGAGTGGGGAGCTGTTTTTT.

The chain has TRBV5-4 and TRBJ2-1; 9 bases are shared with TRBD2. With 3 bases clipped from V and 7 bases from J, the junction kept 8 bases outside the gene matches. CDR1 is SGHNT, CDR2 YYREEE, per germline (reference sequence). The CDR3 spans 15 residues. CDR3 protein: CASSSRGGPGNEQFF. DNA of the CDR3: TGTGCCAGCAGCTCGCGGGGGGGCCCAGGGAATGAGCAGTTCTTC.

V and J are TRBV5-4 and TRBJ2-5, with TRBD1 identical over 7 bases. CDR3 length: 15 residues. Germline V lookup: CDR1 SGHNT, CDR2 YYREEE (reference sequence). V gave up 4 bases and J gave up 1 base; unmatched junction bases: 7. CDR3 sequence: CASSPPRGSQETQYF. DNA of the CDR3: TGTGCCAGCAGCCCACCCAGGGGGTCCCAAGAGACCCAGTACTTC.

J is TRBJ1-6 and V is TRBV7-9; the D gene is possibly TRBD1 (5 bases). The CDR3 loop spans 16 amino acids. Deletions cut 5 bases from V and 7 bases from J, with 18 bases between. The V gene's germline CDR1 is SEHNR and CDR2 FQNEAQ (reference sequence). The chain's CDR3 is CASSTLGGAENSPLHF. CDR3 DNA sequence: TGTGCCAGCAGCACCCTTGGAGGGGCGGAAAATTCACCCCTCCACTTT.

The CDR3, as DNA: TGTGCCAGCAGTTCGTACAGGTCCATGAACACTGAAGCTTTCTTT. Translated: CASSSYRSMNTEAFF. J is TRBJ1-1 and V is TRBV27; D perhaps matches TRBD1 (5 bases). The V gene lost 4 bases and the J gene lost 0 bases, with 12 bases spanning the gap. Per germline, CDR1 MNHEY and CDR2 SMNVEV (reference sequence). The CDR3 covers 15 residues.

About this clone itself: One end of the junction does not line up with germline, which may come from a read error. This sequence joins TRBV7-7 and TRBJ2-7, with 7 bases identical to TRBD1. The CDR3 contains 13 residues. CDR1 SSHAT and CDR2 FNYEAQ come from the germline V gene (reference sequence). The CDR3 DNA follows: TGTGCTAGCAGCTCTGAGACAGGGCTCGAGCAGTACTTC. Amino acid sequence: CASSSETGLEQYF.

The chain carries TRBV2 and TRBJ1-1, with unresolved D. Germline loops: CDR1 SNHLY, CDR2 FYNNEI. V lost 7 bases and J lost 2, with 11 bases in between. The CDR3 has 13 amino acids. The CDR3 sequence is CASTEEVNTEAFF. CDR3 bases: TGTGCCAGCACCGAGGAAGTAAACACTGAAGCTTTCTTT. The full variable domain, rest sourced from reference TRBV2 and TRBJ1-1, is EPEVTQTPSHQVTQMGQEVILRCVPISNHLYFYWYRQILGQKVEFLVSFYNNEISEKSEIFDDQFSVERPDGSNFTLKIRSTKLEDSAMYFCASTEEVNTEAFFGQGTRLTVV.

This chain uses TRBV11-2 with TRBJ2-1; 10 nucleotides match TRBD2. V gave up 3 bases and J gave up 8 bases; unmatched junction bases: 10. The CDR3 totals 16 residues. Germline CDR1 is SGHAT and CDR2 is FQNNGV. CDR3 sequence: CASSFPASGRGDEQFF. The DNA for the CDR3 is TGTGCCAGCAGCTTCCCAGCTAGCGGGAGAGGCGATGAGCAGTTCTTC.

The rearrangement joins TRBV2 to TRBJ1-2; tentative D call: TRBD1 (6 bases). Germline V lookup: CDR1 SNHLY, CDR2 FYNNEI. The CDR3 extends over 14 amino acids. The germline V and J ends were trimmed by 10 bases and 5 bases, with 20 bases remaining between them. The CDR3 coding sequence is TGTGCCACCCGCCCAACAGGGAGGGGATATGGCTACACCTTC. It is translated as CATRPTGRGYGYTF.

The genes are TRBV29-1 and TRBJ2-7; possible D gene TRBD2, 5 bases. The V gene lost 6 bases and the J gene lost 1 base, with 13 bases spanning the gap. The length of the CDR3 is 13 residues. CDR1 is SQVTM and CDR2 is ANQGSEA in the germline V gene. CDR3 residues: CSVLDSQSYEQYF. The CDR3 DNA follows: TGCAGCGTCCTGGACTCTCAGTCCTACGAGCAGTACTTC.

This rearrangement joins TRBV5-4 to TRBJ2-7, with TRBD1 identical over 9 bases. Looked up from germline, CDR1 is SGHNT and CDR2 is YYREEE (reference sequence). Losses at the gene ends were 6 bases for V and 5 bases for J; bases not matched to a gene: 6. This CDR3 spans 13 amino acids. The CDR3 nucleotides are TGTGCCAGCACAACAGGGGGCAGGAACGAGCAGTACTTC. Translation gives CASTTGGRNEQYF.

The table lists this clone with a count of one. The genes are TRBV4-1 and TRBJ2-3; 9 bases match TRBD2. CDR1 and CDR2 from the germline V gene are MGHRA and YSYEKL. Trimming removed 8 bases from V and 2 bases from J; junction bases left unmatched: 8. The CDR3 covers 15 residues. The CDR3 is CASRPGLAVTDTQYF. CDR3 coding DNA: TGCGCCAGCCGACCGGGACTAGCAGTCACAGATACGCAGTATTTT.

This clone was detected only a few times. The V call is TRBV27, the J call TRBJ1-1, with no clear D. The germline V and J ends were trimmed by 6 bases and 1 base, with 12 bases remaining between them. There are 14 residues in the CDR3. CDR1 is MNHEY, CDR2 SMNVEV, per germline (reference sequence). The CDR3 DNA reads as TGTGCCAGCAGAACTCTTATTAGGAACACTGAAGCTTTCTTT. It codes for CASRTLIRNTEAFF.

The genes are TRBV11-2 and TRBJ1-2; 7 nucleotides line up with TRBD1. Germline trimming cut 5 bases from V and 0 bases from J; bases unmatched to any gene: 12. Germline V CDR1 and CDR2: SGHAT, FQNNGV. This CDR3 has 17 amino acids. DNA of the CDR3: TGTGCCAGCAGCCCGGTCGGGACAGTAGTAGCTAACTATGGCTACACCTTC. Translating gives CASSPVGTVVANYGYTF.

This clone appeared once. The chain carries TRBV2 and TRBJ1-5, with TRBD1 matching over 9 bases. The CDR3 runs 17 residues. V was clipped by 4 bases and J by 6 bases; unmatched bases: 13. Germline V gene data show CDR1 as SNHLY and CDR2 as FYNNEI. CDR3 in amino acids: CASSAVGWGQGGQPQHF. The CDR3 DNA reads TGTGCCAGCAGTGCCGTGGGTTGGGGACAGGGAGGTCAGCCCCAGCATTTT.

The rearrangement uses TRBV2 and TRBJ2-1; 9 bases align to TRBD2. Trimming took 7 bases from V and 8 from J; bases not matched to a gene: 12. Germline CDR1 SNHLY, CDR2 FYNNEI. The CDR3 extends over 15 amino acids. The chain's CDR3 is CASNNPRTSVDEQFF. The CDR3 nucleotides are TGTGCCAGCAACAACCCACGGACTAGCGTAGATGAGCAGTTCTTC. The full variable domain, completed using reference TRBV2 and TRBJ2-1, is EPEVTQTPSHQVTQMGQEVILRCVPISNHLYFYWYRQILGQKVEFLVSFYNNEISEKSEIFDDQFSVERPDGSNFTLKIRSTKLEDSAMYFCASNNPRTSVDEQFFGPGTRLTVL.

The V call is TRBV27, the J call TRBJ1-6; D perhaps matches TRBD1 (5 bases). CDR3 length equals 15 residues. Germline values: CDR1 MNHEY, CDR2 SMNVEV (reference sequence). With 2 bases removed from V and 6 bases from J, the gap between germline ends came to 11 bases. Here the CDR3 DNA reads TGTGCCAGCAGTTTACTTGTGGGACGTAATTCACCCCTCCACTTT. It codes for CASSLLVGRNSPLHF.

This rearrangement joins TRBV12-3 or TRBV12-4 to TRBJ2-5; 8 nucleotides line up with TRBD2. J gave up 5 bases and V 5 bases, and 4 bases lay outside the gene matches. There are 13 residues in the CDR3. CDR3 region: CASSLSGMETQYF. The DNA for the CDR3 is TGTGCCAGCAGTCTTAGCGGGATGGAGACCCAGTACTTC.

The V gene is TRBV7-3, the J gene TRBJ2-6; the D gene is possibly TRBD1 (6 bases). CDR3 length equals 19 residues. Trimming cost V 0 bases and J 0 bases, with 15 bases left between them. Per germline, CDR1 SGHTA and CDR2 FQGTGA. CDR3 in amino acids: CASSLTGTIPLSGANVLTF. The CDR3 coding sequence is TGTGCCAGCAGCTTAACGGGGACAATTCCGCTCTCTGGGGCCAACGTCCTGACTTTC.

In this sample, this clone turned up a few times. The chain recombines TRBV5-8 with TRBJ2-2; D remains unclear. CDR1 is SGHTS, CDR2 YDEGEE, per germline. Deletions cut 7 bases from V and 6 bases from J, with 13 bases between. The CDR3 has 13 amino acids. The CDR3 DNA follows: TGTGCCAGCTTCTCCCGGGTGTCCGGGGAGCTGTTTTTT. It encodes CASFSRVSGELFF.

This chain joins TRBV7-9 and TRBJ1-1; the D gene is possibly TRBD1 (6 bases). This CDR3 has 16 amino acids. The germline V gene has CDR1 SEHNR and CDR2 FQNEAQ (reference sequence). V was pared by 1 base and J by 3 bases, with 15 bases between. The CDR3 protein is CASSLVVGGADTEAFF. CDR3 coding DNA: TGTGCCAGCAGCTTAGTGGTCGGGGGCGCGGACACTGAAGCTTTCTTT.

In its sample, this clone was seen a few times. The chain uses TRBV6-2 or TRBV6-3 and TRBJ2-3, with 13 nucleotides matching TRBD2. The V segment lost 8 bases and the J segment 3 bases; nucleotides outside the gene matches: 11. The CDR3 is made up of 17 amino acids. Germline V gene lookup returns CDR1 MNHEY and CDR2 SVGEGT. The CDR3 coding sequence is TGTGCCAGCCGCCGGACTAGCGGGGGCTCTAGGACAGATACGCAGTATTTT. Translated: CASRRTSGGSRTDTQYF.

The chain is built from TRBV5-8 and TRBJ1-5; D is unclear. V was cut by 4 bases and J by 2 bases, with 10 bases left in between. Germline V lookup: CDR1 SGHTS, CDR2 YDEGEE. The CDR3 covers 14 residues. The CDR3 region is CASSPTSRNQPQHF. The CDR3 nucleotides are TGTGCCAGCAGCCCGACATCGCGCAATCAGCCCCAGCATTTT.